This TCR beta chain was retrieved from a study of TIL therapy for anti-PD-1-resistant metastatic lung cancer (dated by TCRdb to the early 2020s). Notes on the research overall: Tumors were collected before any PD-1/PD-L1 blockade, after which patients were given nivolumab, and patients who progressed were given lymphodepletion, an infusion of expanded TIL and IL-2. Enrolled patients had a median age of about 53 years (range about 38-85) and a median tumor PD-L1 proportion score of less than 7.5%. Most of the cohort had lung adenocarcinoma, including a few EGFR-mutant tumors and two ALK-rearranged tumors, and half of the patients were either current or former smokers. Across the cohort, whole-exome sequencing showed a median non-synonymous tumor mutation burden of roughly 1.5 mutations per megabase. T cell receptor beta sequencing of tumor and peripheral blood served to follow clonotypes across the tumor, the expanded TIL product, and serial blood samples.

Worth noting for this clone: It has no known antigen specificity. Base qualities were left out, and no much larger clone turns up one base away.

The full study reports these points: Because the cohort was highly selected, with more treatment-naive, never-smoker and oncogene-addicted patients than is typical, generalizability is limited. The study protocol defined all tumor marker inferences as exploratory. The baseline peripheral repertoire was partially replaced by infused TIL clonotypes, which then decayed over months, and persistence showed no apparent association with response.

The immunoSEQ v3 hsTCRB kit was used to amplify TCR beta CDR3 regions from genomic DNA through bias-controlled multiplex PCR. TCR libraries were sequenced on an Illumina NextSeq 500 to 1.5 million to 2.5 million read pairs for survey level or about 5-6.5 million for deep level. The authors' pipeline ran thus. The immunoSEQ Analyzer software assigned V, D and J genes, filtered out non-productive sequences, and reported clonality. To compare repertoires between infused TIL and blood, productive Simpson clonality was used along with the Morisita overlap index of productive TRB rearrangements. For each clone in blood, the absolute clonotype count was estimated by multiplying the lymphocyte count by the CD3+ fraction and by the clone's productive frequency. TCRdb carries this immuneACCESS record with in-frame sequences only. Its versions omit some clonotypes, under half of them owing to an unresolved V gene in the studies checked, with the rest unexplained. The V and J calls and the clone size are those of that table, but D and trimming were determined from the DNA. The sample profile shows tens of thousands of clones; around 87% of them were found once. The leading ten clones occupy 2% to 3% of the sample.

CDR1 LNHDA and CDR2 SQIVND are derived from the germline V gene (reference sequence). V is reduced by 0 bases and J by 7 bases, leaving a spacing of 13 bases between them. The CDR3 holds 15 amino acids from the cysteine to the phenylalanine. CDR3 DNA is the only sequence kept; it has 45 bases, read in frame from the first base. In light of the paper, this sample's time point label describes: pre-treatment sample, taken before nivolumab and TIL therapy. Adults with stage 4 NSCLC were enrolled in a dual-center phase I trial from 2017 to early 2020. Samples were obtained from a single-arm, open-label phase I trial in which tumor-infiltrating lymphocyte therapy with nivolumab was evaluated in advanced non-small cell lung cancer. Blood mononuclear cells were isolated from EDTA tubes by Ficoll gradient and were snap-frozen as pellets, and DNA was extracted with a Qiagen mini-prep kit.

Sequencing was performed on blood, taken at baseline. The V and J segments used are TRBV19 and TRBJ1-5, with the D gene call left open. This clonotype originated in a person aged 25 to 85 with non-small cell lung cancer. CDR3 loop: CASSIDAGIVQPQHF. The base sequence is TGTGCCAGTAGTATAGACGCAGGCATTGTCCAGCCCCAGCATTTT.